This TCR beta chain appears in the sequencing data of a study (dated by TCRdb to the mid-2010s). From its cysteine to its phenylalanine, the CDR3 spans 14 amino acids. The only DNA kept is the CDR3, 42 bases in frame from the first base. At the junction V is shortened by 8 bases and J by 2 bases, with 18 bases in between. CDR1 and CDR2 are read off the germline V gene (reference sequence) as DFQATT and SNEGSKA. Library preparation employed RT-PCR. The listed sequencing device is Illumina MiSeq. TCRdb redid the processing of the public reads, applying fastp at Q25 and MiXCR, and retained in-frame beta chains. Identical CDR3 proteins give one entry, which carries the most common genes and DNA. The sample table holds about 680,000 distinct CDR3 sequences, of which 12% to 15% were seen once. The ten largest clones represent about 3.9% of the sample. This clonotype was found a few times. It has no known antigen specificity. Base qualities were left out, and no much larger clone turns up one base away.

This chain is built from TRBV20-1 and TRBJ1-1; 6 matching bases give a weak D call of TRBD1. The receptor's source is a female donor in good health, serving as a healthy control. The sequencing sample was made of memory CD4+ T cells from blood. The DNA sequence follows: TGCAGTCCCCGAACAACAGGGCTCAACACTGAAGCTTTCTTT. Translation gives CSPRTTGLNTEAFF.